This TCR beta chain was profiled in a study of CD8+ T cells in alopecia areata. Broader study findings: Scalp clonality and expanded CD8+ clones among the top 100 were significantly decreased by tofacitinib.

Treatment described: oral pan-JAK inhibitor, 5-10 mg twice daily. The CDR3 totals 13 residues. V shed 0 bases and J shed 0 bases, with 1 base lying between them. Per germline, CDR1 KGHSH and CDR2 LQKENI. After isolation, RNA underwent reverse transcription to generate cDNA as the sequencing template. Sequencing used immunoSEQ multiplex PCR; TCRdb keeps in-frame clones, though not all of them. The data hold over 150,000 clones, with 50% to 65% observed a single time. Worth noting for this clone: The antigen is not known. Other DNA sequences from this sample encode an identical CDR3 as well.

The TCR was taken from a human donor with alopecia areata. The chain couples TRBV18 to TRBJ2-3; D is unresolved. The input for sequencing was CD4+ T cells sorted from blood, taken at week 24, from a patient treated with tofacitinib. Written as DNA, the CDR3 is TGTGCCAGCTCACCACCGAGCACAGATACGCAGTATTTT. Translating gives CASSPPSTDTQYF.